This T cell receptor (beta chain) stems from a study of cytomegalovirus exposure and HLA in healthy donors. At the level of the study: Genotyping showed 75% to 90% of 350 to 400 donors falling in the Caucasian-associated ancestry cluster.

In regard to this clone: Its target is unknown.

Findings of the study overall: The analysis excluded some indistinguishable V segments, including TRBV6-2 and TRBV6-3.

The PCR employed 60 Vbeta primers together with 13 Jbeta primers. This table comes from immunoSEQ multiplex PCR, and its TCRdb copy is limited to in-frame clones, with some not included. The sample gives 150,000 to 200,000 clones, approximately 85% of which show up once; approximately 1.8% is in the top ten. The CDR3 consists of 12 residues. Germline V CDR1 and CDR2: SGHVS, FQNEAQ. V lost 3 bases to trimming and J lost 7 bases, with 7 bases between them. Material: PBMCs. The chain couples TRBV7-8 to TRBJ2-1, with D uncertain. This clonotype originated in a man between 18 and 29 years old in good health and CMV-seronegative. CDR3 sequence: CASSFNQNEQFF. In DNA form, the CDR3 reads TGTGCCAGCAGCTTTAATCAGAATGAGCAGTTCTTC.